The 27 T cell receptor beta chains reported below all come from one sample, sequenced in a study of blood T cell repertoires in COVID-19. Sequenced by immunoSEQ multiplex PCR; TCRdb stores in-frame clones only, minus some. The table has nearly 200,000 clones, around 84% seen once. The sequencing input was peripheral blood. These receptors were collected from a human donor in a cohort sampled during active COVID-19.

This chain uses TRBV6-5 with TRBJ1-1; unclear D gene. Trimming removed 7 bases at V and 6 bases at J, with 12 bases between. The CDR3 has 12 amino acids. The germline V gene has CDR1 MNHEY and CDR2 SVGAGI. In DNA form, the CDR3 reads TGTGCCAGCACGGTTGGTTTGGCTGAAGCTTTCTTT. Translating it yields CASTVGLAEAFF.

The chain recombines TRBV6-5 with TRBJ1-1; D ambiguous. This CDR3 region has 11 residues. Trimming stripped 4 bases from V and 4 bases from J, with 4 bases between. Germline CDR1 reads MNHEY; CDR2 reads SVGAGI. The CDR3 region is CASSSITEAFF. The CDR3, as DNA: TGTGCCAGCAGTTCCATCACTGAAGCTTTCTTT.

This chain joins TRBV24-1 and TRBJ2-3; 7 bases match TRBD2. CDR1 KGHDR and CDR2 SFDVKD come from the germline V gene. V was pared by 9 bases and J by 6 bases, with 14 bases of the junction left unmatched. The CDR3 runs 15 residues. CDR3: CATGSGGILGDTQYF. The CDR3 DNA sequence: TGTGCCACCGGGTCCGGGGGGATCCTGGGGGATACGCAGTATTTT.

The rearrangement joins TRBV9 to TRBJ2-1, with D maybe TRBD2 (6 bases). This CDR3 has 15 residues. Trimming shortened V by 0 bases and J by 5 bases, and 12 bases separated the two germline ends. In germline, CDR1 is SGDLS, CDR2 YYNGEE. CDR3 sequence: CASSVAAGLNNEQFF. CDR3 nucleotide sequence: TGTGCCAGCAGCGTAGCTGCGGGGTTGAACAATGAGCAGTTCTTC.

This clone was found once. This sequence joins TRBV11-2 and TRBJ1-5; D is perhaps TRBD1 (5 bases). This CDR3 is built from 16 residues. The germline gives CDR1 SGHAT, CDR2 FQNNGV. V dropped 0 bases and J dropped 6 bases, with 15 bases sitting between them. For the CDR3, the DNA is TGTGCCAGCAGCTTAGATTCGGGGGGGGATGGTCAGCCCCAGCATTTT. It is translated as CASSLDSGGDGQPQHF.

This rearrangement joins TRBV6-5 to TRBJ2-5; D is perhaps TRBD1 (6 bases). CDR1 is MNHEY, CDR2 SVGAGI, per germline. This CDR3 contains 12 residues. Trimming pared 11 bases from V and 1 base from J, leaving 11 bases between. The CDR3 sequence: CAARTAQETQYF. CDR3 DNA sequence: TGTGCCGCCAGGACAGCCCAAGAGACCCAGTACTTC.

The chain couples TRBV14 to TRBJ2-5, with D possibly TRBD2 on 6 matching bases. Trimming pared 1 base from V and 5 bases from J, leaving 14 bases between. Looked up from germline, CDR1 is SGHDN and CDR2 is FVKESK. The length of the CDR3 is 15 residues. The CDR3 nucleotides are TGTGCCAGCAGCCAAGGGAGGCGGGGTGCGGAGACCCAGTACTTC. The encoded protein is CASSQGRRGAETQYF. Variable domain in full (rest from reference TRBV14 and TRBJ2-5): EAGVTQFPSHSVIEKGQTVTLRCDPISGHDNLYWYRRVMGKEIKFLLHFVKESKQDESGMPNNRFLAERTGGTYSTLKVQPAELEDSGVYFCASSQGRRGAETQYFGPGTRLLVL.

The chain combines TRBV3-1 (or the pseudogene TRBV3-2) with TRBJ2-1; D remains ambiguous. This CDR3 is 15 amino acids long. Germline CDR1 LGHDT, CDR2 YNNKEL (reference sequence). Trimming removed 6 bases at V and 1 base at J, with 13 bases between. As DNA, the CDR3 is TGTGCCAGCAGTCCCTCGGGTGGATCCTACAATGAGCAGTTCTTC. This codes for CASSPSGGSYNEQFF.

The rearrangement uses TRBV3-1 (or the pseudogene TRBV3-2) and TRBJ1-6, with D unresolved. The CDR3 has 15 amino acids. With 4 bases removed from V and 9 bases from J, the gap between germline ends came to 16 bases. Germline lookup yields CDR1 LGHDT and CDR2 YNNKEL (reference sequence). The CDR3 DNA reads as TGTGCCAGCAGCCTAACCAATGGTCCAGGTTCACCCCTCCACTTT. It encodes CASSLTNGPGSPLHF.

The chain employs TRBV27 and TRBJ1-1, with D perhaps matching TRBD1 (6 bases). Looked up from germline, CDR1 is MNHEY and CDR2 is SMNVEV (reference sequence). The ends were cut back, 2 bases at V and 4 bases at J, with 14 bases in the middle. The CDR3 extends over 15 amino acids. The CDR3 spells CASSLAEAGVTEAFF. CDR3 DNA: TGTGCCAGCAGTTTAGCAGAGGCAGGGGTCACTGAAGCTTTCTTT.

A single count supports this clone. V and J are TRBV6-4 and TRBJ2-3; 7 bases are a match to TRBD2. This CDR3 is built from 15 residues. The germline gives CDR1 MRHNA, CDR2 SNTAGT. CDR3 residues: CVHRDYQNITDTQYF. For the CDR3, the DNA is TGTGTCCACCGGGACTACCAAAACATCACAGATACGCAGTATTTT.

The rearrangement joins TRBV2 to TRBJ2-1, with TRBD1 matching 8 bases. The CDR3 runs to 13 residues. Germline V gene lookup returns CDR1 SNHLY and CDR2 FYNNEI. The trim removed 4 bases at V and 12 bases at J, leaving 8 bases unmatched. Here the CDR3 DNA reads TGTGCCAGCAGTGTCCTCAGGGGGCGCGGGCAGTTCTTC. Its protein product is CASSVLRGRGQFF.

This chain uses TRBV5-4 with TRBJ1-2; D unresolved. Germline CDR1 and CDR2: SGHNT and YYREEE (reference sequence). The CDR3 runs to 13 residues. V lost 0 bases, J lost 9 bases, and 12 bases lay in between. The CDR3, as DNA: TGTGCCAGCAGCTTGGCAACACTGAGGAGCTACACCTTC. It specifies CASSLATLRSYTF.

The V call is TRBV28, the J call TRBJ1-3; tentative D call: TRBD1 (5 bases). V lost 4 bases to trimming and J lost 5 bases, with 9 bases between them. The CDR3 loop spans 13 amino acids. Germline lookup yields CDR1 MDHEN and CDR2 SYDVKM. The CDR3 loop is CASSSTARNTIYF. The CDR3 nucleotides are TGTGCCAGCAGTTCGACAGCGCGAAACACCATATATTTT.

This rearrangement joins TRBV7-2 to TRBJ2-5, with 11 bases aligning to TRBD1. V trimming: 5 bases; J trimming: 6 bases; junction bases outside the gene matches: 11. Looked up from germline, CDR1 is SGHTA and CDR2 is FQGNSA. This CDR3 has 16 residues. Here the CDR3 reads CASSPQPGQGGQTQYF. Written as DNA, the CDR3 is TGTGCCAGCAGCCCCCAGCCGGGACAGGGGGGGCAGACCCAGTACTTC.

The rearrangement links TRBV2 to TRBJ2-5; 9 bases agree with TRBD2. Per the germline V gene, CDR1 is SNHLY and CDR2 is FYNNEI. V was clipped by 11 bases and J by 3 bases; unmatched bases: 4. This CDR3 contains 12 residues. In DNA form, the CDR3 reads TGTGCCCAGCGGGGGGCAAAAGAGACCCAGTACTTC. As protein: CAQRGAKETQYF. The complete variable domain, with remaining parts taken from reference TRBV2 and TRBJ2-5, reads EPEVTQTPSHQVTQMGQEVILRCVPISNHLYFYWYRQILGQKVEFLVSFYNNEISEKSEIFDDQFSVERPDGSNFTLKIRSTKLEDSAMYFCAQRGAKETQYFGPGTRLLVL.

The chain carries TRBV11-2 and TRBJ2-3, with D tentatively TRBD2 (7 bases). Germline CDR1 and CDR2: SGHAT and FQNNGV. This CDR3 comprises 15 residues. Trimming pared 4 bases from V and 2 bases from J, leaving 13 bases between. CDR3 in DNA: TGTGCCAGCAGCTGGGGGGGCCAGACCACAGATACGCAGTATTTT. It codes for CASSWGGQTTDTQYF.

This chain uses TRBV27 with TRBJ1-1; 7 bases align to TRBD1. CDR3 length: 15 residues. CDR1 and CDR2 (germline): MNHEY, SMNVEV (reference sequence). The junction had 4 bases not matched to a gene; V was cut back by 2 bases and J by 1 base. The CDR3 spells CASSLKGAPNTEAFF. CDR3 in DNA: TGTGCCAGCAGTTTAAAGGGGGCCCCGAACACTGAAGCTTTCTTT.

This clone is a singleton in its sample. The chain combines TRBV7-8 with TRBJ1-4; 8 bases match TRBD1. From germline, CDR1 is SGHVS and CDR2 FQNEAQ. V was pared by 5 bases and J by 8 bases, with 10 bases of the junction left unmatched. This CDR3 is built from 15 residues. DNA for the CDR3: TGTGCCAGCAGCAGGGGACAGGTGCTTTTCGAAAAACTGTTTTTT. Residues: CASSRGQVLFEKLFF.

The chain combines TRBV5-1 with TRBJ2-5, with a weak D call TRBD1 (6 bases). Trimming pared 2 bases from V and 1 base from J, leaving 12 bases between. CDR1 is SGHRS, CDR2 YFSETQ, per germline. CDR3 length: 15 residues. As DNA, the CDR3 is TGCGCCAGCAGCTTTTTCGGACAGCCCCAAGAGACCCAGTACTTC. Amino acids: CASSFFGQPQETQYF.

This clone has a handful of counts. This chain uses TRBV7-8 with TRBJ2-6, with D unresolved. V lost 0 bases to trimming and J lost 0 bases, with 3 bases between them. CDR1 SGHVS and CDR2 FQNEAQ come from the germline V gene. The CDR3 has 15 residues. The CDR3 loop reads CASSLAHSGANVLTF. CDR3 DNA: TGTGCCAGCAGCTTAGCCCACTCTGGGGCCAACGTCCTGACTTTC.

The V and J genes are TRBV4-1 and TRBJ1-1; 9 nucleotides line up with TRBD1. The CDR3 totals 16 residues. Looked up from germline, CDR1 is MGHRA and CDR2 is YSYEKL. V trimming: 1 base; J trimming: 5 bases; junction bases outside the gene matches: 8. The CDR3 DNA reads as TGCGCCAGCAGCCAAGCCGGGACAGGGCTGATTACTGAAGCTTTCTTT. This gives the protein CASSQAGTGLITEAFF.

This chain links TRBV5-1 with TRBJ2-7; a weak D match, TRBD2 (6 bases). V was pared by 2 bases and J by 3 bases, with 9 bases between. The CDR3 is made up of 13 amino acids. Germline assignment: CDR1 SGHRS and CDR2 YFSETQ. The CDR3 reads CASSLGDFYEQYF. CDR3 nucleotides: TGCGCCAGCAGCTTAGGGGACTTCTACGAGCAGTACTTC.

In its sample, this clone was seen a few times. The chain couples TRBV6-5 to TRBJ1-6; 7 bases line up with TRBD1. The CDR3 runs 14 residues. V lost 6 bases to trimming and J lost 7 bases; unmatched junction nucleotides: 6. CDR1 and CDR2 (germline): MNHEY, SVGAGI. The CDR3 nucleotides read TGTGCCAGCAGGGGGGACAGAGGAAATTCACCCCTCCACTTT. It codes for CASRGDRGNSPLHF.

The CDR3 sequence is CAWSRDRGPQPQHF. Here the CDR3 DNA reads TGTGCCTGGAGCCGGGACAGGGGGCCCCAGCCCCAGCATTTT. The genes are TRBV30 and TRBJ1-5; 12 bases are a match to TRBD1. The CDR3 has 14 amino acids. Germline V gene sequence: CDR1 GTSNPN, CDR2 SVGIG (reference sequence). V lost 3 bases to trimming and J lost 7 bases; unmatched junction nucleotides: 4.

This rearrangement joins TRBV5-1 to TRBJ1-4, with D hard to call. The CDR3 consists of 15 residues. Trimming cost V 0 bases and J 7 bases, with 13 bases left between them. The germline CDR1 and CDR2 sequences are SGHRS and YFSETQ. The CDR3 loop reads CASSLVEGVGEKLFF. For the CDR3, the DNA is TGCGCCAGCAGCTTGGTTGAGGGTGTTGGTGAAAAACTGTTTTTT.

V gene TRBV5-6 combines with J gene TRBJ2-5, with D maybe TRBD2 (6 bases). CDR1 is SGHDT and CDR2 is YYEEEE in the germline V gene. V was clipped by 0 bases and J by 6 bases, with 18 bases between them. This CDR3 spans 16 amino acids. CDR3 bases: TGTGCCAGCAGCTTGGTCGGGGGAGAGTTGGGAAAGACCCAGTACTTC. This sequence encodes CASSLVGGELGKTQYF. The entire variable domain, with the rest obtained from reference TRBV5-6 and TRBJ2-5, is as follows: DAGVTQSPTHLIKTRGQQVTLRCSPKSGHDTVSWYQQALGQGPQFIFQYYEEEERQRGNFPDRFSGHQFPNYSSELNVNALLLGDSALYLCASSLVGGELGKTQYFGPGTRLLVL.